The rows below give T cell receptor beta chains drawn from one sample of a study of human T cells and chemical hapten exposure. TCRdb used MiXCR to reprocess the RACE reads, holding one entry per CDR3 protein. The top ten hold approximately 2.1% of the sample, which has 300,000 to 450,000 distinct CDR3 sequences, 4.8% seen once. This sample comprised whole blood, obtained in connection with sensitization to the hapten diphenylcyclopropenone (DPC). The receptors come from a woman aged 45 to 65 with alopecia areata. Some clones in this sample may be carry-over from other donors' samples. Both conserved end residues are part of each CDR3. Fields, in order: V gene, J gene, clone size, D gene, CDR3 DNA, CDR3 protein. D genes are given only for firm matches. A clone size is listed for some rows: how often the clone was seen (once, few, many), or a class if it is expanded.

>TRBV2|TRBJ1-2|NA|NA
TGTGCCAGCATAACCCTGGGGACTGGCTACACCTTC
CASITLGTGYTF
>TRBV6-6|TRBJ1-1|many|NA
TGTGCCAGCAGTTACGGGCAACAGGGAGGAACTGAAGCTTTCTTT
CASSYGQQGGTEAFF
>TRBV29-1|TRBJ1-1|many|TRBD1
TGCAGCGTGGGGGACAGCATGAACACTGAAGCTTTCTTT
CSVGDSMNTEAFF
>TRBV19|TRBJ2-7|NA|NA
TGTGCCAGTAGTGGAAGGGACTTAAATGGTGGGGCCTACGAGCAGTACTTC
CASSGRDLNGGAYEQYF
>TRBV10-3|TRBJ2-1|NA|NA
TGTGCCACGGTCGACCGGGACGGGACTTCGAATGAGCAGTTCTTC
CATVDRDGTSNEQFF
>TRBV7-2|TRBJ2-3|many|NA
TGTGCCAGCAGCTTAGGTCAGGGCGGCCGAAATACGCAGTATTTT
CASSLGQGGRNTQYF
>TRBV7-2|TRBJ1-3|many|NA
TGTGCCAGCAGACCTACAGGGAGCTCTGGAAACACCATATATTTT
CASRPTGSSGNTIYF
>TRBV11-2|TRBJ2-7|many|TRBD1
TGTGCCAGCAGCTACCGGACAGGGGGCAACTACGAGCAGTACTTC
CASSYRTGGNYEQYF
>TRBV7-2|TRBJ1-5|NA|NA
TGTGCCAGCAGCTTAGAGAGGGAACAGCCCCAGCATTTT
CASSLEREQPQHF
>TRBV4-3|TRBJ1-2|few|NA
TGCGCCAGCAGCCCGGACAAGGGCAGAGTCTACACCTTC
CASSPDKGRVYTF
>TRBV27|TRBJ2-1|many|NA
TGTGCCAGCAGTTTTGGGGATGAGCAGTTCTTC
CASSFGDEQFF
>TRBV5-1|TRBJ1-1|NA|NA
TGCGCCAGCAGCTTGGCGTCCCCAGGGGCCGGTAACACTGAAGCTTTCTTT
CASSLASPGAGNTEAFF
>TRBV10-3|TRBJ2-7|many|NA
TGTGCCATCAGTGAGGCGGGGGCTTACTCTCACGAGCAGTACTTC
CAISEAGAYSHEQYF
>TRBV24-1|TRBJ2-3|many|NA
TGTGCCACCAGTGGGAGACAGTCCCCGGATACGCAGTATTTT
CATSGRQSPDTQYF
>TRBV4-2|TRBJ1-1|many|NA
TGTGCCAGCAGCCAAGCCGGGAACACTGAAGCTTTCTTT
CASSQAGNTEAFF
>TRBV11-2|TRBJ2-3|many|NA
TGTGCCAGCAGCTTACTTCGTTGGGAGGGGGCCGGAGATACGCAGTATTTT
CASSLLRWEGAGDTQYF
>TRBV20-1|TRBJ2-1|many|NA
TGCAGTGCTAGAAGCGCGCCAAAGGGATACAATGAGCAGTTCTTC
CSARSAPKGYNEQFF
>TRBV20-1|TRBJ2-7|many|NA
TGCAGTGCGGATAGTAGGTACGAGCAGTACTTC
CSADSRYEQYF
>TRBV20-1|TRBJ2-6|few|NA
TGCAGTGCTAAAATCCCTGGGGCCAACGTCCTGACTTTC
CSAKIPGANVLTF
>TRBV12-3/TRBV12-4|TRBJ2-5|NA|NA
TGTGCCAGCAGCCCACGGGAGCGCGGGACGGGAGAGACCCAGTACTTC
CASSPRERGTGETQYF
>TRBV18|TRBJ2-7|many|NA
TGTGCCAGCTCACCATCCAGATCCTCCTACGAGCAGTACTTC
CASSPSRSSYEQYF
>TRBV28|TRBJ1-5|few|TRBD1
TGTGCCAGCAGTTTCAGGGGGCGAATTCCCCAGCATTTT
CASSFRGRIPQHF
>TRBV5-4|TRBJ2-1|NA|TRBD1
TGTGCCAGCAGCTTGGGGCCCGGGACAGGGAAGGATGAGCAGTTCTTC
CASSLGPGTGKDEQFF
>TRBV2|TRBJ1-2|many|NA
TGTGCCAGCAGACAGGGAGAGACCTATGGCTACACCTTC
CASRQGETYGYTF
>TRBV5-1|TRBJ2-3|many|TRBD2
TGCGCCAGCAGCTACTCCCGGGGACTAGCGTCGCTTCCAGATACGCAGTATTTT
CASSYSRGLASLPDTQYF